The clone carrying this TCR beta chain was seen ten or more times. Individual cDNA molecules received unique molecular identifiers. TCRdb itself ran the 5' RACE reads through MiXCR, one entry per CDR3 protein. The sample has 35,000 to 45,000 distinct CDR3 sequences, 8.5% to 10% seen once. The CDR3 has 14 residues. CDR1 is SQVTM and CDR2 is ANQGSEA in the germline V gene. J lost 0 bases, V lost 4 bases, and 2 bases had no gene match. The sample is drawn from a study of early T cells in non-severe SARS-CoV-2 infection. This TCR was recovered from an adult who was a healthcare worker with PCR-confirmed SARS-CoV-2 infection or an uninfected control (not recorded which). The genes are TRBV29-1 and TRBJ2-2; the match to TRBD1 covers 7 bases. The sample was whole blood. Written as DNA, the CDR3 is TGCAGCGTTGGGGGACAGTCGAACACCGGGGAGCTGTTTTTT. Its protein is CSVGGQSNTGELFF.